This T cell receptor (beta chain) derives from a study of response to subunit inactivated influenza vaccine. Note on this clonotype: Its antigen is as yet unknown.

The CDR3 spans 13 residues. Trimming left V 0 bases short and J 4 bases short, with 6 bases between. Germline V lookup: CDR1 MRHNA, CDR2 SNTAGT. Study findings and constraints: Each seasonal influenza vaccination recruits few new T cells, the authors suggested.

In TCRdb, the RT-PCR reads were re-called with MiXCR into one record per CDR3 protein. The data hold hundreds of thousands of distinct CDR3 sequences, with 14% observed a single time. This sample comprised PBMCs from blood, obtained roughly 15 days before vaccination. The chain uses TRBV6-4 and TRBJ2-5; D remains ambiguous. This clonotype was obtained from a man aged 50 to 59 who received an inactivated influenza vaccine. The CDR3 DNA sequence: TGTGCCAGCAGTGACTCTTGGGGAGAGACCCAGTACTTC. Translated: CASSDSWGETQYF.